This TCR beta chain is from a study of blood T cell repertoires in COVID-19. As for the study in general: Acute and convalescent COVID-19 specimens originated in the United States, Italy and Spain. T cells, B-cell-depleted T cells, or PBMCs supplied cDNA or gDNA.

This clone is a singleton in its sample. Study processing details: Reference gene primer amplification gave nucleated cell count estimates. TCRdb's copy holds only in-frame clones and misses some; the assay was immunoSEQ multiplex PCR. V, J and clone size are taken as reported in that table, and D and trimming were inferred from the DNA itself. The table includes over 200,000 clones, 75% to 90% detected once. The V gene's germline CDR1 is MNHEY and CDR2 SVGAGI. The CDR3 loop spans 14 amino acids. Trimming removed 7 bases from V and 2 bases from J, with 14 bases in between. The chain combines TRBV6-5 with TRBJ1-2; TRBD1 might be the D (5 bases). The receptor was derived from a man under 40 who had recovered from COVID-19. The sequenced sample was peripheral blood. CDR3 residues: CASTPAGGNYGYTF. The CDR3 DNA sequence: TGTGCCAGCACCCCAGCTGGGGGGAACTATGGCTACACCTTC.